The 7 T cell receptor beta chains listed next were all sequenced from one sample in a study of patients and donors after allogeneic stem cell transplantation. TCRdb reanalysed the RT-PCR reads using MiXCR and keeps one entry per CDR3 protein. The data hold about 57,000 distinct CDR3 sequences, with less than 15% observed a single time. Source material: blood, either unsorted or a sorted T cell fraction (not recorded which). The receptor source for this set is a human donor who was either an allogeneic HSCT recipient or a stem cell or donor lymphocyte infusion donor (not recorded which). It is not recorded whose cells these are; they may come from a transplant donor.

There are a few counts of this clonotype. The chain is built from TRBV5-5 and TRBJ1-6, with D perhaps TRBD1 (5 bases). The CDR3 is 13 amino acids. V was trimmed by 2 bases and J by 10 bases, leaving 10 bases between them. Germline V gives CDR1 SGHKS, CDR2 YYEKEE (reference sequence). CDR3 sequence: CASSFMGVSPLHF. The CDR3 DNA is TGTGCCAGCAGCTTCATGGGGGTATCACCCCTCCACTTT.

V is TRBV12-3 or TRBV12-4 and J is TRBJ2-7; TRBD1 matches at 9 bases. The CDR3 covers 17 residues. Unmatched junction bases numbered 13, after V lost 4 bases and J lost 3 bases. The CDR3 region has the DNA TGTGCCAGCAGTTCGTCGGGACAGGGCCCCCGGAACTACGAGCAGTACTTC. Residues: CASSSSGQGPRNYEQYF.

The chain joins TRBV25-1 to TRBJ2-5; D remains unclear. Germline V gene lookup returns CDR1 MGHDK and CDR2 SYGVNS. V lost 0 bases, J lost 0 bases, and 11 bases lay in between. The CDR3 contains 16 residues. The DNA of the CDR3 is TGTGCCAGCAGTGAATACGGCAGTTTGTACCAAGAGACCCAGTACTTC. Its translation: CASSEYGSLYQETQYF. Filled out from reference TRBV25-1 and TRBJ2-5, the complete variable domain reads EADIYQTPRYLVIGTGKKITLECSQTMGHDKMYWYQQDPGMELHLIHYSYGVNSTEKGDLSSESTVSRIRTEHFPLTLESARPSHTSQYLCASSEYGSLYQETQYFGPGTRLLVL.

This rearrangement joins TRBV24-1 to TRBJ1-3; D is ambiguous. Per germline, CDR1 KGHDR and CDR2 SFDVKD. V was trimmed by 3 bases and J by 0 bases, leaving 8 bases between them. The CDR3 extends over 15 amino acids. CDR3 bases: TGTGCCACCAGTGATGGAAGCGACTCTGGAAACACCATATATTTT. Its protein is CATSDGSDSGNTIYF.

J is TRBJ1-1 and V is TRBV7-9; a weak D match, TRBD1 (5 bases). Germline V gene data show CDR1 as SEHNR and CDR2 as FQNEAQ (reference sequence). The CDR3 has 16 residues. Trimming shortened V by 0 bases and J by 1 base, and 12 bases separated the two germline ends. The CDR3 loop is CASSLAGGGKNTEAFF. The CDR3 nucleotides read TGTGCCAGCAGCTTAGCAGGCGGGGGAAAGAACACTGAAGCTTTCTTT. Drawing the rest from reference TRBV7-9 and TRBJ1-1, the complete variable domain is DTGVSQNPRHKITKRGQNVTFRCDPISEHNRLYWYRQTLGQGPEFLTYFQNEAQLEKSRLLSDRFSAERPKGSFSTLEIQRTEQGDSAMYLCASSLAGGGKNTEAFFGQGTRLTVV.

This clonotype occurred a few times. This chain joins TRBV27 and TRBJ2-1; D not resolved. The CDR3 loop spans 15 amino acids. Trimming took off 6 bases at V and 7 bases at J, with 19 bases between the two ends. CDR1 and CDR2 from the germline V gene are MNHEY and SMNVEV (reference sequence). The CDR3 DNA reads TGTGCCAGCAGCCTCCTCATGGCCCACAATAATGAGCAGTTCTTC. It encodes CASSLLMAHNNEQFF.

This clonotype was seen repeatedly, ten times or more. The chain has TRBV27 and TRBJ1-1; D may be TRBD1 (6 bases). Germline V gene sequence: CDR1 MNHEY, CDR2 SMNVEV (reference sequence). The germline V and J ends were trimmed by 8 bases and 5 bases, with 18 bases remaining between them. This CDR3 has 14 amino acids. The CDR3 here is CASGSAGAGTEAFF. Here the CDR3 DNA reads TGTGCCAGCGGATCGGCAGGGGCAGGGACTGAAGCTTTCTTT.